Below, 7 T cell receptor beta chains from the same sample are listed, as sequenced in a study of T cells in Graves' hyperthyroidism and ophthalmopathy. RNA transcripts yielded amplified TCR beta CDR3 regions. Primed by the HTBI set, a first-round RT-PCR was run on the TCR CDR3. TCRdb called the multiplex PCR reads again in MiXCR, with one record for every CDR3 protein. The sample comprises around 660,000 distinct CDR3 sequences, about 45% of which are singletons, and approximately 7.2% rests with the top ten. The material sequenced was peripheral blood or thyroid tissue (not recorded which). The receptors derive from an adult man with Graves' disease, either hyperthyroidism or ophthalmopathy (not recorded which).

On this clonotype itself: A read error may be the cause here, since a much bigger clone is one base away. V and J are TRBV6-1 and TRBJ2-5; D gene ambiguous. This CDR3 region has 13 residues. The germline V gene encodes CDR1 MNHNS and CDR2 SASEGT. The DNA of the CDR3 is TGTGCCACCAGTGAAGTGCGAGAAGAGACCCAGTACTTC. This gives the protein CATSEVREETQYF.

This clonotype was observed at least ten times. The chain recombines TRBV7-9 with TRBJ1-5, with D perhaps TRBD1 (5 bases). V lost 7 bases and J 7 bases, leaving 11 bases between the germline ends. This CDR3 has 12 amino acids. CDR1 and CDR2 (germline): SEHNR, FQNEAQ (reference sequence). The CDR3 region has the DNA TGTGCCAGCACGCTCTCAGGGCAGCCCCAGCATTTT. Amino acid sequence: CASTLSGQPQHF.

This clonotype was found many times. This chain connects TRBV29-1 to TRBJ2-2, with 7 positions matching TRBD1. Trimming at V came to 1 base and at J to 1 base, leaving 3 bases not matched to a gene. The CDR3 has 15 residues. Germline CDR1 is SQVTM and CDR2 is ANQGSEA. CDR3 nucleotides: TGCAGCGTTGAAGGGGACAGACGGAACACCGGGGAGCTGTTTTTT. Translating it yields CSVEGDRRNTGELFF.

The chain combines TRBV4-3 with TRBJ1-5; perhaps TRBD1 as D (6 bases). The CDR3 totals 16 residues. V lost 0 bases and J 2 bases, leaving 11 bases between the germline ends. Per germline, CDR1 LGHNA and CDR2 YSLEER. The CDR3 sequence is CASSQEGGVRNQPQHF. CDR3 DNA sequence: TGCGCCAGCAGCCAAGAGGGGGGCGTTCGCAATCAGCCCCAGCATTTT.

Note on this clonotype: At one end, the junction sequence differs from germline, possibly due to a read error. The gene calls are TRBV6-5 and TRBJ2-7; perhaps D is TRBD1 or TRBD2 (5 bases each). CDR3 length equals 16 residues. Germline CDR1 reads MNHEY; CDR2 reads SVGAGI. The CDR3 sequence: CAISYRRFGGHYEQYF. In nucleotides, the CDR3 is TGTGCCATCAGTTACCGCCGCTTCGGAGGACACTACGAGCAGTACTTC.

This rearrangement joins TRBV7-2 to TRBJ2-7, with 9 bases matching TRBD2. The J call could be wrong; TRBJ2-5 is a better fit for the DNA end. Germline CDR1 SGHTA, CDR2 FQGNSA. The CDR3 covers 17 residues. The CDR3 here is CASSLAGPGAGGETQYF. DNA of the CDR3: TGTGCCAGCAGCTTAGCGGGGCCTGGAGCGGGGGGCGAGACCCAGTACTTC.

Ten or more counts support this clonotype. This chain joins TRBV5-4 and TRBJ2-7, with a tentative D call TRBD1 (6 bases). Trimming cost V 6 bases and J 2 bases, with 15 bases left between them. Germline CDR1 SGHNT, CDR2 YYREEE (reference sequence). CDR3 length: 14 residues. The CDR3 bases are TGTGCCAGCACCGACAGGTCCCTTCCCTACGAGCAGTACTTC. This codes for CASTDRSLPYEQYF. Complete variable domain (other parts from reference TRBV5-4 and TRBJ2-7): ETGVTQSPTHLIKTRGQQVTLRCSSQSGHNTVSWYQQALGQGPQFIFQYYREEENGRGNFPPRFSGLQFPNYSSELNVNALELDDSALYLCASTDRSLPYEQYFGPGTRLTVT.